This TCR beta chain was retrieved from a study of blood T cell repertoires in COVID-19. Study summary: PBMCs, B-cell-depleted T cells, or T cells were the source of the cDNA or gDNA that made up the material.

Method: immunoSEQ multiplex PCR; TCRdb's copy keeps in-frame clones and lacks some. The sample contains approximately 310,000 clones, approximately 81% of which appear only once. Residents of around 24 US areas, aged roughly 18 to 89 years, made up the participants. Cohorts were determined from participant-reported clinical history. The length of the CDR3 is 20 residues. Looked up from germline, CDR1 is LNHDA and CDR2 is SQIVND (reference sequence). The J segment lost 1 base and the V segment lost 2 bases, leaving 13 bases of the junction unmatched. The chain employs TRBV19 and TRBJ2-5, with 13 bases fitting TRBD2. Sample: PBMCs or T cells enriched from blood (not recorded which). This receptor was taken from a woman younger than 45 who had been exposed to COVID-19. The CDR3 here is CASSIRTSGRVGAIQETQYF. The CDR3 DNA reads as TGTGCCAGTAGTATACGGACTAGCGGGAGAGTTGGGGCCATCCAAGAGACCCAGTACTTC.